This T cell receptor (beta chain) was retrieved from a study of T-cell memory formation after mild COVID-19. Study-wide results and limits: The finding that pre-infection memory included some responding clones suggested that cross-reactive memory joined.

V gave up 5 bases and J gave up 3 bases; unmatched junction bases: 2. This CDR3 contains 13 residues. Germline V CDR1 and CDR2: MNHNS, SASEGT. TCRdb passed the 5' RACE reads through MiXCR, listing each CDR3 protein once. The sample lists about 210,000 distinct CDR3 sequences, under 30% occurring once. This clonotype was counted many times. Its antigen is as yet unknown. The sequence came from an adult woman who had mild COVID-19 (a few samples of this study predate the infection). Cell type and time point are not known. The sequenced sample consisted of PBMCs or a T cell subset sorted from them (not recorded which). The chain carries TRBV6-1 and TRBJ2-7; 9 nucleotides line up with TRBD1. CDR3 sequence: CASSTGGGYEQYF. The CDR3 DNA sequence: TGTGCCAGCAGTACAGGGGGCGGCTACGAGCAGTACTTC.